This entry lists 17 T cell receptor beta chains sequenced from one sample in a study of beta chain features in type 1 diabetes. The study's findings and limits: All four CD4+ subsets from Type 1 diabetes patients carried moderately but significantly shorter TCRB CDR3s.

Since all of the isolated RNA was reverse transcribed, expressed TCRB transcripts were what got sequenced. Only in-frame clones appear in the TCRdb table, and some are missing; sequencing was by immunoSEQ multiplex PCR. Among 150,000 to 180,000 clones listed, about 9.3% were seen once. Antigen specificity for these receptors is unknown. Material: central memory CD4+ T cells from blood. The receptors here all came from a man aged 25 to 40 with type 1 diabetes.

V and J are TRBV13 and TRBJ2-3; D is perhaps TRBD1 (6 bases). Germline CDR1 reads PRHDT; CDR2 reads FYEKMQ (reference sequence). There are 16 residues in the CDR3. The germline V and J ends were trimmed by 0 bases and 4 bases, with 14 bases remaining between them. The CDR3 DNA reads as TGTGCCAGCAGCTTAGGCAACACACAGGGCGCAGATACGCAGTATTTT. Translating it yields CASSLGNTQGADTQYF. The entire variable domain, with the rest obtained from reference TRBV13 and TRBJ2-3, is as follows: AAGVIQSPRHLIKEKRETATLKCYPIPRHDTVYWYQQGPGQDPQFLISFYEKMQSDKGSIPDRFSAQQFSDYHSELNMSSLELGDSALYFCASSLGNTQGADTQYFGPGTRLTVL.

This clone has more than one count but fewer than ten. The J gene is TRBJ1-5, the V gene TRBV5-1; tentative D call: TRBD1 (5 bases). The V and J ends lost 7 bases and 2 bases respectively, with 13 bases between them. This CDR3 has 14 residues. Germline V lookup: CDR1 SGHRS, CDR2 YFSETQ. The CDR3 bases are TGCGCCAGCGCCCCTCGGGGGGGCAATCAGCCCCAGCATTTT. It codes for CASAPRGGNQPQHF.

This clone came up a few times. The V gene is TRBV11-2, the J gene TRBJ2-1, with D hard to call. The length of the CDR3 is 15 residues. CDR1 is SGHAT and CDR2 is FQNNGV in the germline V gene. Trimming shortened V by 6 bases and J by 2 bases, and 14 bases separated the two germline ends. The CDR3 reads CASRFLGSPYNEQFF. The CDR3 nucleotides read TGTGCCAGCAGATTCCTAGGATCCCCCTACAATGAGCAGTTCTTC.

This chain links TRBV7-2 with TRBJ2-7, with D tentatively TRBD2 (6 bases). CDR3 length equals 16 residues. CDR1 SGHTA and CDR2 FQGNSA come from the germline V gene. V shed 1 base and J shed 3 bases, with 16 bases lying between them. CDR3 sequence (DNA): TGTGCCAGCAGCTTAGGAGCGGGTGGCACGCTCTACGAGCAGTACTTC. Its translation: CASSLGAGGTLYEQYF.

In this sample, this clone turned up a few times. The chain combines TRBV4-2 with TRBJ2-3; 8 bases map to TRBD2. The CDR3 runs 16 residues. With V trimmed by 3 bases and J by 5 bases, 10 bases remained unmatched. Germline values: CDR1 LGHNA, CDR2 YNFKEQ. CDR3 sequence: CASSQPPTGGGDTQYF. CDR3 coding DNA: TGTGCCAGCAGCCAGCCCCCGACGGGAGGGGGAGATACGCAGTATTTT.

There are a few counts of this clone. The chain is built from TRBV11-2 and TRBJ2-5; D gene ambiguous. V lost 4 bases to trimming and J lost 2 bases, with 2 bases between them. Per germline, CDR1 SGHAT and CDR2 FQNNGV. The CDR3 has 11 residues. This chain's CDR3 is CASSSQETQYF. The CDR3 region has the DNA TGTGCCAGCAGCTCGCAAGAGACCCAGTACTTC.

This clone was found a few times. The chain has TRBV7-2 and TRBJ2-2; 10 bases fit TRBD1. This CDR3 is built from 14 residues. J lost 3 bases, V lost 8 bases, and 3 bases had no gene match. CDR1 and CDR2 (germline): SGHTA, FQGNSA. CDR3 sequence reads: CASRGQGDTGELFF. CDR3 DNA sequence: TGTGCCAGCCGAGGACAGGGGGACACCGGGGAGCTGTTTTTT.

This chain connects TRBV7-3 to TRBJ2-1; 7 nucleotides align to TRBD2. Per germline, CDR1 SGHTA and CDR2 FQGTGA. The J segment lost 7 bases and the V segment lost 2 bases, leaving 8 bases of the junction unmatched. This CDR3 contains 15 residues. The CDR3 nucleotides are TGTGCCAGCAGCTTATCGGACGGGAGGATAAATGAGCAGTTCTTC. It specifies CASSLSDGRINEQFF.

The chain uses TRBV28 and TRBJ1-1, with no clear D. The CDR3 extends over 11 amino acids. V lost 6 bases, J lost 8 bases, and 10 bases lay in between. CDR1 is MDHEN and CDR2 is SYDVKM in the germline V gene. CDR3 residues: CASSPGWEAFF. CDR3 coding DNA: TGTGCCAGCAGCCCAGGTTGGGAAGCTTTCTTT.

The chain has TRBV28 and TRBJ2-2; the match to TRBD1 covers 10 bases. The CDR3 spans 18 residues. Germline lookup yields CDR1 MDHEN and CDR2 SYDVKM. V lost 5 bases and J lost 7; bases outside the gene matches: 16. In DNA, the CDR3 is TGTGCCAGCAGTCCCTACAATGCCGGGACAGGGGCGAACGGGGAGCTGTTTTTT. Amino acid sequence: CASSPYNAGTGANGELFF.

This clone was recorded a few times. V is TRBV7-2 and J is TRBJ2-3, with 7 bases that match TRBD1. CDR3 size: 12 residues. Germline V gene lookup returns CDR1 SGHTA and CDR2 FQGNSA. The junction had 7 bases not matched to a gene; V was cut back by 10 bases and J by 6 bases. This CDR3 reads CATRQGTDTQYF. In DNA, the CDR3 is TGTGCCACCCGACAGGGAACGGATACGCAGTATTTT.

The chain is built from TRBV25-1 and TRBJ2-7; 7 bases match TRBD2. Germline values: CDR1 MGHDK, CDR2 SYGVNS. This CDR3 region has 15 residues. The junction had 6 bases not matched to a gene; V was cut back by 4 bases and J by 0 bases. The CDR3 DNA sequence: TGTGCCAGCAGTGCCGCGGGAGCGGGCTCCTACGAGCAGTACTTC. It translates to CASSAAGAGSYEQYF.

V and J are TRBV7-9 and TRBJ1-2; a possible D gene is TRBD1 (6 bases). Trimming left V 5 bases short and J 4 bases short, with 8 bases between. The CDR3 extends over 12 amino acids. CDR1 is SEHNR and CDR2 is FQNEAQ in the germline V gene (reference sequence). CDR3 sequence: CASSPDSYGYTF. CDR3 nucleotides: TGTGCCAGCAGCCCGGACAGCTATGGCTACACCTTC.

This clone was detected only a few times. The chain recombines TRBV9 with TRBJ2-1; 7 bases match TRBD2. Trimming cost V 2 bases and J 5 bases; bases outside gene matches: 7. Per the germline V gene, CDR1 is SGDLS and CDR2 is YYNGEE. This CDR3 is built from 15 residues. The CDR3 DNA follows: TGTGCCAGCAGCGTCCATAGCGGGTTAAACAATGAGCAGTTCTTC. It is translated as CASSVHSGLNNEQFF.

The table lists this clone with a few counts. In DNA, the CDR3 is TGTGCCAGCAGTAGGGGCACTGAAGCTTTCTTT. It is translated as CASSRGTEAFF. The chain employs TRBV6-6 and TRBJ1-1; maybe TRBD1 (5 bases). Germline assignment: CDR1 MNHNY and CDR2 SVGAGI (reference sequence). Trimming stripped 5 bases from V and 4 bases from J, with 5 bases between. This CDR3 spans 11 amino acids.

This clone was counted a few times. The chain employs TRBV29-1 and TRBJ1-2; no definite D call. V was pared by 4 bases and J by 4 bases, with 13 bases between. This CDR3 region has 13 residues. CDR1 and CDR2 from the germline V gene are SQVTM and ANQGSEA. The CDR3 bases are TGCAGCGTTGGACCGTCGGGTTCCTATGGCTACACCTTC. Protein sequence: CSVGPSGSYGYTF.

The rearrangement joins TRBV7-3 to TRBJ2-1; 8 bases line up with TRBD2. Germline assignment: CDR1 SGHTA and CDR2 FQGTGA. V trimming: 4 bases; J trimming: 15 bases; junction bases outside the gene matches: 17. CDR3 size: 15 residues. The chain's CDR3 is CASSSGGDQIGVRFF. DNA of the CDR3: TGTGCCAGCAGCTCCGGGGGGGATCAAATCGGAGTTCGGTTCTTC.